One and the same sample provided the 13 T cell receptor beta chains below, sequenced in a study of CD8 T cells in ankylosing spondylitis. TCRdb independently ran MiXCR on the 5' RACE reads; one entry per CDR3 protein. The sample has 150,000 to 200,000 distinct CDR3 sequences; 13% are singletons. Sequenced sample: blood, either unsorted or a sorted T cell fraction (not recorded which). The receptor source for this set is a female donor with ankylosing spondylitis or in good health (not recorded which).

About this clonotype itself: A single base separates this from a much larger clone, so it may be a read error. The chain recombines TRBV7-2 with TRBJ2-7, with TRBD2 identical over 8 bases. Germline V CDR1 and CDR2: SGHTA, FQGNSA. CDR3 length: 14 amino acids. In DNA, the CDR3 is TGTGCCAGCAGCTTCCGGGAGGGCACGGGCGAGCAGTGCTTC. Its translation is CASSFREGTGEQCF.

This chain connects TRBV5-1 to TRBJ2-5; a possible D gene is TRBD2 (6 bases). Germline-derived CDR1 and CDR2 are SGHRS and YFSETQ. Trimming took off 1 base at V and 5 bases at J, with 12 bases between the two ends. This CDR3 is built from 14 residues. The CDR3 nucleotides read TGCGCCAGCAGCTTGTTGGCGGGAACCGAGACCCAGTACTTC. It codes for CASSLLAGTETQYF.

The table lists this clonotype with many counts. The chain carries TRBV24-1 and TRBJ2-7, with 7 bases that match TRBD1. V shed 5 bases and J 4 bases; nucleotides not matched to a gene: 1. CDR1 and CDR2 (germline): KGHDR, SFDVKD. The CDR3 sequence is 12 residues long. CDR3 sequence reads: CATSGDSYEQYF. CDR3 bases: TGTGCCACCAGTGGGGACAGTTACGAGCAGTACTTC.

V and J are TRBV20-1 and TRBJ1-2; perhaps TRBD1 as D (5 bases). CDR1 and CDR2 (germline): DFQATT, SNEGSKA (reference sequence). The CDR3 contains 13 residues. The germline V and J ends were trimmed by 0 bases and 6 bases, with 11 bases remaining between them. The CDR3 reads CSARDSRVNGYTF. The CDR3 DNA reads TGCAGTGCTAGAGATTCCAGGGTAAATGGCTACACCTTC.

This clonotype has only a few counts. This chain links TRBV6-1 with TRBJ2-1; D ambiguous. The CDR3 spans 15 residues. From germline, CDR1 is MNHNS and CDR2 SASEGT. V was shortened by 3 bases and J by 7 bases, with 16 bases between the two germline ends. The CDR3 DNA reads TGTGCCAGCAGTGATCTAGGCGGATGGGGAAATGAGCAGTTCTTC. As protein: CASSDLGGWGNEQFF.

This clonotype has a count of ten or more. CDR3 loop: CASSPSRGYYGYTF. CDR3 nucleotides: TGTGCCAGCAGCCCTTCCAGGGGGTACTATGGCTACACCTTC. This sequence joins TRBV7-2 and TRBJ1-2; 7 positions agree with TRBD1. The ends lost 5 bases at V and 3 bases at J; junction bases unmatched: 6. The CDR3 runs 14 residues. The germline V gene encodes CDR1 SGHTA and CDR2 FQGNSA.

This clonotype was detected many times. CDR3 nucleotides: TGTGCCAGCTCACCACCGAGGACAGGGAATGAAAAACTGTTTTTT. Protein sequence: CASSPPRTGNEKLFF. This chain joins TRBV18 and TRBJ1-4; TRBD1 matches 8 bases. There are 15 residues in the CDR3. Trimming at V came to 0 bases and at J to 5 bases, leaving 2 bases not matched to a gene. Germline-derived CDR1 and CDR2 are KGHSH and LQKENI.

This clonotype was seen at least ten times. V and J are TRBV4-2 and TRBJ1-5; D not certain. Between the trimmed V and J ends, which lost 1 base and 7 bases, there was a span of 17 bases. This CDR3 comprises 16 residues. Germline CDR1 reads LGHNA; CDR2 reads YNFKEQ. Here the CDR3 reads CASSQVSGREGQPQHF. As DNA, the CDR3 is TGTGCCAGCAGCCAAGTTTCGGGAAGGGAAGGCCAGCCCCAGCATTTT.

The rearrangement joins TRBV20-1 to TRBJ2-3, with TRBD2 identical over 7 bases. Germline V CDR1 and CDR2: DFQATT, SNEGSKA (reference sequence). V lost 5 bases and J lost 0; bases outside the gene matches: 8. This CDR3 has 15 residues. In DNA, the CDR3 is TGCAGTGCTGCCACTCTAGCGGCTAGCACAGATACGCAGTATTTT. Encoded protein: CSAATLAASTDTQYF.

The chain recombines TRBV10-2 with TRBJ2-7; D is possibly TRBD1 (6 bases). The CDR3 is 15 residues long. The germline V gene encodes CDR1 WSHSY and CDR2 SAAADI. V lost 6 bases and J 4 bases, leaving 19 bases between the germline ends. CDR3 sequence (DNA): TGCGCCAGCAGCCCGAACCTACAGGGCGGGTACGAGCAGTACTTC. It yields the protein CASSPNLQGGYEQYF.

A few counts support this clonotype. The J gene is TRBJ1-1, the V gene TRBV5-8; D is undetermined. V was shortened by 0 bases and J by 4 bases, with 10 bases between the two germline ends. CDR3 length: 14 amino acids. Germline V CDR1 and CDR2: SGHTS, YDEGEE. The CDR3 DNA is TGTGCCAGCAGCTTGGAGTGGGGATTCACTGAAGCTTTCTTT. It translates to CASSLEWGFTEAFF.

The chain employs TRBV4-2 and TRBJ2-6; D possibly corresponds to TRBD1 (6 bases). Between the trimmed V and J ends, which lost 3 bases and 0 bases, there was a span of 21 bases. The CDR3 loop spans 20 amino acids. Germline CDR1 is LGHNA and CDR2 is YNFKEQ. CDR3 amino acids: CASSQADRFRTNSGANVLTF. The CDR3 DNA reads TGTGCCAGCAGCCAGGCTGACAGGTTCAGGACAAACTCTGGGGCCAACGTCCTGACTTTC.

The DNA of the CDR3 is TGCGCCAGCAGTGCCCAGGCCACAGATACGCAGTATTTT. Its protein is CASSAQATDTQYF. This chain links TRBV10-2 with TRBJ2-3, with unresolved D. The CDR3 covers 13 residues. Trimming took off 4 bases at V and 2 bases at J, with 7 bases between the two ends. The germline V gene has CDR1 WSHSY and CDR2 SAAADI.